Listed below are T cell receptor beta chains from one sample, sequenced in a study of T cell changes during pregnancy in multiple sclerosis. Data came from immunoSEQ multiplex PCR; TCRdb stores just in-frame clones and leaves some out. This sample has 60,000 to 90,000 clones, with about 93% found just once. The material was peripheral blood, obtained in the first trimester of pregnancy. The source is a female donor in good health, enrolled as a control in a pregnancy study. Each CDR3 is given without its conserved first and last residue.

j_call	v_call	cdr3_aa
TRBJ1-2	TRBV9	ASSGGGHYGYT
TRBJ2-1	TRBV19	ASSRLWTGDPIFNEQF
TRBJ2-1	TRBV7-8	ASSLHLGGSTYNEQF
TRBJ2-7	TRBV7-9	ASSIITGEQY
TRBJ2-7	TRBV28	ASSQSGTQYEQY
TRBJ2-1	TRBV7-8	ASSLVAGPYNEQF
TRBJ2-1	TRBV7-2	ASSLAASGYNEQF
TRBJ2-7	TRBV7-2	ASSLTGTGLYEQY
TRBJ1-1	TRBV6-5	ASSYSREFKSEAF
TRBJ2-1	TRBV5-1	ASSPRTSGRPNEQF
TRBJ2-7	TRBV27	ASSLRLGSGEDEQY
TRBJ1-2	TRBV28	ASRKAGTVVYGYT
TRBJ1-4	TRBV18	ASSSGTATNEKLF
TRBJ1-1	TRBV5-5	ASSSSRGFVTEAF
TRBJ2-7	TRBV7-6	ASSLSTGASYEQY
TRBJ1-1	TRBV28	ASSLQTGGAF
TRBJ2-7	TRBV4-1	ASSGGLAGAYEQY
TRBJ1-1	TRBV2	ASSGRVAEAF
TRBJ2-5	TRBV5-4	ASSPTSGLQETQY
TRBJ2-1	TRBV2	ASLGLAGGHEQF
TRBJ1-5	TRBV27	ASSLSYSPNQPQH
TRBJ2-7	TRBV19	ASSGRGTDSYEQY
TRBJ2-7	TRBV4-1	ASSLSEGYEQY
TRBJ2-7	TRBV14	ASSAAYEQY
TRBJ2-2	TRBV4-2	ASSQVPGTGELF